This TCR beta chain was recorded in a study of T cell responses to AZD1222 COVID-19 vaccine. Study overall: Pooling was applied to second doses at about 4 or about 12 weeks.

Produced via immunoSEQ multiplex PCR; TCRdb's table is partial and in-frame only. The table has some 160,000 clones, around nine tenths seen once. The CDR3 covers 14 residues. Germline loops: CDR1 MNHEY, CDR2 SVGAGI. Trimming cost V 6 bases and J 5 bases, with 14 bases left between them. General study results and limits: Regions 160-218 and 743-854 dominated among vaccine-associated CD4 TCRs spanning spike. Clonal diversity was possibly underestimated, and the donors were mostly white British, with more females. Baseline testing showed seropositivity in only a handful of AZD1222 recipients.

In the case of this clone: Its specificity is not known.

Sequencing was performed on peripheral blood, taken on day 0 of AZD1222 vaccination. The chain uses TRBV6-5 and TRBJ1-5; D is possibly TRBD1 (6 bases). This sequence was found in an adult in good health. The CDR3 DNA is TGTGCCAGCAGACAGGGACCTAATTATCAGCCCCAGCATTTT. Translated, it gives CASRQGPNYQPQHF.